The 21 T cell receptor beta chains listed next were all sequenced from one sample in a study of blood T cell repertoires in COVID-19. Sequenced by immunoSEQ multiplex PCR; TCRdb stores in-frame clones only, minus some. Of 15,000 to 20,000 clones detected, about 81% appear once; the ten largest clones hold 7% to 8.5%. Sequencing input: peripheral blood. These receptors were collected from a man in his fifties or sixties with acute or convalescent COVID-19.

The V gene is TRBV25-1, the J gene TRBJ1-1, with D perhaps matching TRBD1 (5 bases). Trimming took 3 bases from V and 2 from J, leaving 13 bases between them. The CDR3 is 15 amino acids. CDR1 MGHDK and CDR2 SYGVNS come from the germline V gene. CDR3 bases: TGTGCCAGCAGTGATTGGACACGGACAAACACTGAAGCTTTCTTT. This gives the protein CASSDWTRTNTEAFF.

V is TRBV2 and J is TRBJ2-3, with D possibly TRBD1 on 6 matching bases. The CDR3 length is 13 residues. Germline V gene sequence: CDR1 SNHLY, CDR2 FYNNEI. V was clipped by 8 bases and J by 2 bases, with 11 bases between them. CDR3 sequence (DNA): TGTGCCAGCCAAGACAGGCACACAGATACGCAGTATTTT. Translated, it gives CASQDRHTDTQYF.

This rearrangement joins TRBV7-3 to TRBJ1-1; no firm D call. V lost 0 bases, J lost 1 base, and 3 bases lay in between. This CDR3 is 13 amino acids long. The germline V gene has CDR1 SGHTA and CDR2 FQGTGA. The CDR3 DNA sequence: TGTGCCAGCAGCTTAACCGGGAACACTGAAGCTTTCTTT. Amino acids: CASSLTGNTEAFF.

The chain carries TRBV5-1 and TRBJ1-5, with TRBD1 identical over 9 bases. The CDR3 consists of 16 residues. Losses at the gene ends were 4 bases for V and 6 bases for J; bases not matched to a gene: 11. Germline V gives CDR1 SGHRS, CDR2 YFSETQ. As DNA, the CDR3 is TGCGCCAGCAGCGAGCCACAGGGGGCGCAAGGTCAGCCCCAGCATTTT. Translated, it gives CASSEPQGAQGQPQHF. Complete variable domain (other parts from reference TRBV5-1 and TRBJ1-5): KAGVTQTPRYLIKTRGQQVTLSCSPISGHRSVSWYQQTPGQGLQFLFEYFSETQRNKGNFPGRFSGRQFSNSRSEMNVSTLELGDSALYLCASSEPQGAQGQPQHFGDGTRLSIL.

The chain has TRBV5-1 and TRBJ2-2; tentative D call: TRBD1 (7 bases). The CDR3 runs to 15 residues. The V gene lost 3 bases and the J gene lost 3 bases, with 12 bases spanning the gap. Germline assignment: CDR1 SGHRS and CDR2 YFSETQ. CDR3 amino acids: CASSWGDRDTGELFF. The CDR3 nucleotides are TGCGCCAGCAGCTGGGGGGACAGAGACACCGGGGAGCTGTTTTTT. The full variable domain, in which reference TRBV5-1 and TRBJ2-2 provide the parts outside the CDR3, is KAGVTQTPRYLIKTRGQQVTLSCSPISGHRSVSWYQQTPGQGLQFLFEYFSETQRNKGNFPGRFSGRQFSNSRSEMNVSTLELGDSALYLCASSWGDRDTGELFFGEGSRLTVL.

The chain couples TRBV18 to TRBJ1-2; 8 bases line up with TRBD1. Trimming took 3 bases from V and 5 from J; bases not matched to a gene: 2. This CDR3 spans 13 amino acids. Germline loops: CDR1 KGHSH, CDR2 LQKENI. CDR3 nucleotide sequence: TGTGCCAGCTCACCCAGGGGGCTTTATGGCTACACCTTC. Amino acid sequence: CASSPRGLYGYTF. Supplemented by reference TRBV18 and TRBJ1-2, the full variable domain reads NAGVMQNPRHLVRRRGQEARLRCSPMKGHSHVYWYRQLPEEGLKFMVYLQKENIIDESGMPKERFSAEFPKEGPSILRIQQVVRGDSAAYFCASSPRGLYGYTFGSGTRLTVV.

This chain joins TRBV9 and TRBJ2-1; D gene ambiguous. The germline V and J ends were trimmed by 4 bases and 3 bases, with 8 bases remaining between them. The CDR3 spans 13 residues. The germline V gene encodes CDR1 SGDLS and CDR2 YYNGEE. The chain's CDR3 is CASSSLGYNEQFF. The CDR3 DNA sequence: TGTGCCAGCAGCAGTCTAGGCTACAATGAGCAGTTCTTC.

This chain connects TRBV14 to TRBJ2-7; 9 bases match TRBD1. The CDR3 covers 17 residues. V gave up 0 bases and J gave up 5 bases; unmatched junction bases: 11. Germline values: CDR1 SGHDN, CDR2 FVKESK. The chain's CDR3 is CASSQDRQGDREDEQYF. DNA for the CDR3: TGTGCCAGCAGCCAAGATCGGCAAGGGGACAGGGAAGACGAGCAGTACTTC.

The CDR3: CASNPGALGPVGNTIYF. CDR3 sequence (DNA): TGTGCCAGCAATCCTGGGGCGCTAGGACCAGTTGGAAACACCATATATTTT. The chain links TRBV9 to TRBJ1-3; TRBD1 might be the D (5 bases). Germline V CDR1 and CDR2: SGDLS, YYNGEE. V was shortened by 6 bases and J by 3 bases, with 22 bases between the two germline ends. This CDR3 comprises 17 residues.

This clone was found a few times. This chain joins TRBV24-1 and TRBJ1-5; D unresolved. The CDR3 extends over 13 amino acids. Between the trimmed V and J ends, which lost 4 bases and 4 bases, there was a span of 7 bases. Per germline, CDR1 KGHDR and CDR2 SFDVKD. The CDR3, as DNA: TGTGCCACCAGTGAGCCGGGGAATCAGCCCCAGCATTTT. It codes for CATSEPGNQPQHF.

This chain joins TRBV11-2 and TRBJ1-2, with D possibly TRBD1 on 6 matching bases. Germline V gene sequence: CDR1 SGHAT, CDR2 FQNNGV. Trimming removed 1 base from V and 0 bases from J, with 9 bases in between. The CDR3 sequence is 15 residues long. CDR3 DNA sequence: TGTGCCAGCAGCTTAGGGGACACTACTAACTATGGCTACACCTTC. Protein: CASSLGDTTNYGYTF.

This clone was counted once. The chain uses TRBV14 and TRBJ1-2, with a possible D match to TRBD1 (6 bases). The germline V and J ends were trimmed by 1 base and 8 bases, with 11 bases remaining between them. CDR1 and CDR2 (germline): SGHDN, FVKESK. The CDR3 is made up of 13 amino acids. The CDR3 sequence: CASSQGSGEGYTF. The CDR3 DNA follows: TGTGCCAGCAGCCAAGGTTCAGGGGAAGGCTACACCTTC.

The V call is TRBV11-2, the J call TRBJ2-3; tentative D call: TRBD2 (6 bases). CDR1 is SGHAT, CDR2 FQNNGV, per germline. V dropped 5 bases and J dropped 10 bases, with 22 bases sitting between them. The CDR3 contains 15 residues. The CDR3 sequence is CASSVPRRAGGAQYF. In DNA form, the CDR3 reads TGTGCCAGCAGCGTGCCGCGACGAGCGGGCGGGGCGCAGTATTTT.

The CDR3 bases are TGTGCAAGTCGCTTAGGGGGCAGGGAAGTAGATACGCAGTATTTT. As protein: CASRLGGREVDTQYF. This chain connects TRBV12-2 to TRBJ2-3; the table's TRBD1 call for D was not verified on the DNA. TRBV12-2 is designated a pseudogene. The CDR3 extends over 15 amino acids.

J is TRBJ2-3 and V is TRBV5-1, with D tentatively TRBD2 (6 bases). Trimming left V 4 bases short and J 4 bases short, with 22 bases between. CDR3 length: 17 residues. The germline V gene encodes CDR1 SGHRS and CDR2 YFSETQ. The CDR3 loop reads CASSPGRTSRFSDTQYF. CDR3 in DNA: TGCGCCAGCAGCCCCGGCCGAACTAGCCGATTTTCAGATACGCAGTATTTT. Full variable domain (outside the CDR3, taken from reference TRBV5-1 and TRBJ2-3): KAGVTQTPRYLIKTRGQQVTLSCSPISGHRSVSWYQQTPGQGLQFLFEYFSETQRNKGNFPGRFSGRQFSNSRSEMNVSTLELGDSALYLCASSPGRTSRFSDTQYFGPGTRLTVL.

This chain connects TRBV28 to TRBJ2-1, with 7 nucleotides matching TRBD1. The CDR3 contains 14 residues. CDR1 and CDR2 from the germline V gene are MDHEN and SYDVKM. Trimming removed 5 bases from V and 8 bases from J; junction bases left unmatched: 9. The CDR3, as DNA: TGTGCCAGCAGTCCGCAGGGGGTGAAGGATGAGCAGTTCTTC. As protein: CASSPQGVKDEQFF.

This chain uses TRBV5-4 with TRBJ2-5; no firm D call. Germline V lookup: CDR1 SGHNT, CDR2 YYREEE (reference sequence). V was clipped by 1 base and J by 5 bases, with 6 bases between them. The CDR3 loop spans 12 amino acids. The CDR3 DNA reads TGTGCCAGCAGCTTGCCGAGCGAGACCCAGTACTTC. Translation gives CASSLPSETQYF.

CDR3 sequence reads: CASSDSSGANVLTF. DNA of the CDR3: TGTGCCAGCTCGGACAGCTCTGGGGCCAACGTCCTGACTTTC. The chain employs TRBV18 and TRBJ2-6; a possible D gene is TRBD1 (6 bases). The germline V and J ends were trimmed by 6 bases and 0 bases, with 6 bases remaining between them. The germline CDR1 and CDR2 sequences are KGHSH and LQKENI. The CDR3 covers 14 residues.

The chain joins TRBV14 to TRBJ1-2; D gene uncertain. V was clipped by 6 bases and J by 4 bases, with 15 bases between them. The germline CDR1 and CDR2 sequences are SGHDN and FVKESK. There are 14 residues in the CDR3. As DNA, the CDR3 is TGTGCCAGCAGTCCGGGTCTCGGCCCCTATGGCTACACCTTC. Its translation is CASSPGLGPYGYTF.

The V gene is TRBV2, the J gene TRBJ1-1, with TRBD1 matching 8 bases. V lost 9 bases and J lost 3; bases outside the gene matches: 6. This CDR3 has 13 amino acids. Germline CDR1 reads SNHLY; CDR2 reads FYNNEI. DNA for the CDR3: TGTGCCAGTGGGACAGGCCAGTACACTGAAGCTTTCTTT. Encoded protein: CASGTGQYTEAFF.

This clone was seen a handful of times. V gene TRBV7-9 combines with J gene TRBJ1-4; 8 bases agree with TRBD1. After removal of 3 bases from V and 7 bases from J, the junction contained 4 bases not matched to a gene. This CDR3 comprises 14 residues. Germline V lookup: CDR1 SEHNR, CDR2 FQNEAQ (reference sequence). CDR3 nucleotide sequence: TGTGCCAGCAGCTTGACAGGGGAAATTGAAAAACTGTTTTTT. Amino acid sequence: CASSLTGEIEKLFF.